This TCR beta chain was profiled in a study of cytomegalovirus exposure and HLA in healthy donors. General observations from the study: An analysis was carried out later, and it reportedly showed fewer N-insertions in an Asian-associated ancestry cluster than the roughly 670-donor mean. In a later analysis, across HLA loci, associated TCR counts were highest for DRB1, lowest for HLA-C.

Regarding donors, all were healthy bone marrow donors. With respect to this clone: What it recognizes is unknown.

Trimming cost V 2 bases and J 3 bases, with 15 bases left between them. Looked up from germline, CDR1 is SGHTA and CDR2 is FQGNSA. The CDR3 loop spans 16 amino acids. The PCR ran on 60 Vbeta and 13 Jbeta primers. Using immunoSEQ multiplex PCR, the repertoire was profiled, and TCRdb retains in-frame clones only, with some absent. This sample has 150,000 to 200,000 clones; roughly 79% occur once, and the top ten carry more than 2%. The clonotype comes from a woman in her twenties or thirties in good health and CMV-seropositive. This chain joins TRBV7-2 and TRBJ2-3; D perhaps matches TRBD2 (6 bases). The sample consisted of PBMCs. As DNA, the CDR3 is TGTGCCAGCAGCTTATTGTGGGGCGGGGAGACAGATACGCAGTATTTT. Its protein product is CASSLLWGGETDTQYF. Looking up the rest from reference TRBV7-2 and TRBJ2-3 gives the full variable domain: GAGVSQSPSNKVTEKGKDVELRCDPISGHTALYWYRQSLGQGLEFLIYFQGNSAPDKSGLPSDRFSAERTGGSVSTLTIQRTQQEDSAVYLCASSLLWGGETDTQYFGPGTRLTVL.